Below, 20 T cell receptor beta chains from the same sample are listed, as sequenced in a study of patients and donors after allogeneic stem cell transplantation. TCRdb redid the calling of the RT-PCR reads with MiXCR, one entry per CDR3 protein. The sample carries 200,000 to 250,000 distinct CDR3 sequences, around two fifths recorded once. The sample consisted of blood, either unsorted or a sorted T cell fraction (not recorded which). The receptors here all came from a human donor who was either an allogeneic HSCT recipient or a stem cell or donor lymphocyte infusion donor (not recorded which). It is not recorded whose cells these are; they may come from a transplant donor.

In its sample, this clonotype was seen a few times. The chain couples TRBV18 to TRBJ1-1; D is undetermined. CDR3 length equals 11 residues. V shed 3 bases and J shed 6 bases, with 5 bases lying between them. CDR1 and CDR2 from the germline V gene are KGHSH and LQKENI. The CDR3 DNA follows: TGTGCCAGCTCACCTGGAGCTGAAGCTTTCTTT. It translates to CASSPGAEAFF.

This chain uses TRBV5-6 with TRBJ1-5; D not resolved. V lost 6 bases to trimming and J lost 7 bases, with 14 bases between them. Germline V gives CDR1 SGHDT, CDR2 YYEEEE. The CDR3 runs to 13 residues. Written as DNA, the CDR3 is TGTGCCAGCACCGTGGGAGGCGGACAGCCCCAGCATTTT. Its translation: CASTVGGGQPQHF.

V gene TRBV12-3 or TRBV12-4 combines with J gene TRBJ1-6; tentatively, D is TRBD1 (5 bases). This CDR3 contains 14 residues. The V gene lost 5 bases and the J gene lost 10 bases, with 15 bases spanning the gap. DNA of the CDR3: TGTGCCAGCAGTCGCGGGACCGGACCGTCACCCCTCCACTTT. As protein: CASSRGTGPSPLHF.

In its sample, this clonotype was seen a few times. DNA for the CDR3: TGCAGTGCCAGCGCAGGGGCAGGGACTGAAGCTTTCTTT. It is translated as CSASAGAGTEAFF. The chain has TRBV20-1 and TRBJ1-1; D possibly corresponds to TRBD1 (6 bases). V lost 6 bases and J 5 bases, leaving 16 bases between the germline ends. The germline CDR1 and CDR2 sequences are DFQATT and SNEGSKA (reference sequence). The CDR3 is 13 residues long.

The chain combines TRBV27 with TRBJ1-4, with TRBD1 identical over 7 bases. The CDR3 has 18 amino acids. Germline V gene sequence: CDR1 MNHEY, CDR2 SMNVEV (reference sequence). The V segment lost 6 bases and the J segment 0 bases; nucleotides outside the gene matches: 13. The CDR3 is CASRRWDSRSATNEKLFF. The DNA of the CDR3 is TGTGCCAGCAGGAGATGGGACAGTAGGTCGGCAACTAATGAAAAACTGTTTTTT.

The rearrangement uses TRBV7-9 and TRBJ1-2, with a possible D match to TRBD1 (5 bases). There are 12 residues in the CDR3. Trimming stripped 5 bases from V and 4 bases from J, with 8 bases between. Germline V lookup: CDR1 SEHNR, CDR2 FQNEAQ (reference sequence). CDR3 bases: TGTGCCAGCAGCGCCGGGACCTATGGCTACACCTTC. Translation gives CASSAGTYGYTF.

V gene TRBV12-3 or TRBV12-4 combines with J gene TRBJ1-1, with D possibly TRBD1 on 5 matching bases. The CDR3 runs to 14 residues. Trimming left V 5 bases short and J 4 bases short, with 14 bases between. Here the CDR3 DNA reads TGTGCCAGCAGTCTCTCTCGGGGCCGCACTGAAGCTTTCTTT. This codes for CASSLSRGRTEAFF.

This chain connects TRBV28 to TRBJ1-3; D is ambiguous. The length of the CDR3 is 15 residues. In germline, CDR1 is MDHEN, CDR2 SYDVKM. Deletions cut 3 bases from V and 3 bases from J, with 12 bases between. The CDR3 DNA reads as TGTGCCAGCAGTTTGACCACAGCCGGTGGAAACACCATATATTTT. Its translation is CASSLTTAGGNTIYF. Full variable domain (rest looked up from reference TRBV28 and TRBJ1-3): DVKVTQSSRYLVKRTGEKVFLECVQDMDHENMFWYRQDPGLGLRLIYFSYDVKMKEKGDIPEGYSVSREKKERFSLILESASTNQTSMYLCASSLTTAGGNTIYFGEGSWLTVV.

A few counts support this clonotype. The V gene is TRBV12-3 or TRBV12-4, the J gene TRBJ1-2, with D possibly TRBD1 on 5 matching bases. This CDR3 region has 15 residues. Between the trimmed V and J ends, which lost 3 bases and 2 bases, there was a span of 13 bases. The CDR3 bases are TGTGCCAGCAGTTTGGGCCTGCGGGGGAACTATGGCTACACCTTC. Protein: CASSLGLRGNYGYTF.

V usage is TRBV5-5 and J usage is TRBJ1-6, with a possible D match to TRBD1 (6 bases). Between the trimmed V and J ends, which lost 2 bases and 10 bases, there was a span of 13 bases. CDR3 size: 14 residues. Germline values: CDR1 SGHKS, CDR2 YYEKEE (reference sequence). The CDR3 loop is CASSFPYRDSPLHF. CDR3 bases: TGTGCCAGCAGCTTCCCTTACAGGGACTCACCCCTCCACTTT. The full variable domain, with the rest looked up from reference TRBV5-5 and TRBJ1-6, is DAGVTQSPTHLIKTRGQQVTLRCSPISGHKSVSWYQQVLGQGPQFIFQYYEKEERGRGNFPDRFSARQFPNYSSELNVNALLLGDSALYLCASSFPYRDSPLHFGNGTRLTVT.

This clonotype was observed a handful of times. This sequence joins TRBV6-5 and TRBJ1-1; D remains ambiguous. Trimming removed 2 bases from V and 1 base from J, with 8 bases in between. This CDR3 is built from 14 residues. Germline values: CDR1 MNHEY, CDR2 SVGAGI. Written as DNA, the CDR3 is TGTGCCAGCAGTTACCACAGAAAGAACACTGAAGCTTTCTTT. As protein: CASSYHRKNTEAFF.

This clonotype was detected a few times. J is TRBJ1-4 and V is TRBV29-1; 7 bases match TRBD1. The V and J ends lost 5 bases and 0 bases, in that order; junction bases with no gene match: 9. Germline CDR1 and CDR2: SQVTM and ANQGSEA. The CDR3 contains 16 residues. The CDR3 region has the DNA TGCAGCGTTACGGGGACAGCGTCGACAACTAATGAAAAACTGTTTTTT. It encodes CSVTGTASTTNEKLFF.

V gene TRBV3-1 combines with J gene TRBJ1-2; D gene ambiguous. Germline CDR1 LGHDT, CDR2 YNNKEL (reference sequence). This CDR3 comprises 15 residues. Deletions cut 3 bases from V and 8 bases from J, with 19 bases between. The CDR3 bases are TGTGCCAGCAGCCATGAGGGCACAATGATGGGCGGCTACACCTTC. Amino acid sequence: CASSHEGTMMGGYTF.

A few counts support this clonotype. V is TRBV29-1 and J is TRBJ1-1; D not resolved. The V gene lost 2 bases and the J gene lost 5 bases, with 12 bases spanning the gap. Looked up from germline, CDR1 is SQVTM and CDR2 is ANQGSEA. The CDR3 spans 13 residues. The CDR3, as DNA: TGCAGCGTTGAACCGAGGTTGCGGACTGAAGCTTTCTTT. Amino acid sequence: CSVEPRLRTEAFF. The complete variable domain, with remaining parts taken from reference TRBV29-1 and TRBJ1-1, reads SAVISQKPSRDICQRGTSLTIQCQVDSQVTMMFWYRQQPGQSLTLIATANQGSEATYESGFVIDKFPISRPNLTFSTLTVSNMSPEDSSIYLCSVEPRLRTEAFFGQGTRLTVV.

The chain recombines TRBV18 with TRBJ1-1, with a tentative D call TRBD1 (5 bases). The germline V and J ends were trimmed by 4 bases and 1 base, with 10 bases remaining between them. Germline V gene lookup returns CDR1 KGHSH and CDR2 LQKENI. The length of the CDR3 is 14 residues. CDR3 loop: CASSRLGTNTEAFF. The CDR3 DNA is TGTGCCAGCTCACGCTTGGGGACGAACACTGAAGCTTTCTTT.

CDR3 residues: CASSQVGSGQPQHF. The CDR3 DNA is TGTGCCAGCAGCCAGGTGGGAAGCGGGCAGCCCCAGCATTTT. The chain links TRBV7-8 to TRBJ1-5, with unresolved D. The CDR3 contains 14 residues. Germline-derived CDR1 and CDR2 are SGHVS and FQNEAQ. With 5 bases removed from V and 7 bases from J, the gap between germline ends came to 15 bases.

This clonotype was counted only a few times. This chain joins TRBV4-3 and TRBJ1-6; 7 bases are shared with TRBD1. CDR1 and CDR2 (germline): LGHNA, YSLEER. Losses at the gene ends were 0 bases for V and 6 bases for J; bases not matched to a gene: 2. The CDR3 is 15 amino acids. In DNA form, the CDR3 reads TGCGCCAGCAGCCAAGAAACAGGGGTTAATTCACCCCTCCACTTT. It encodes CASSQETGVNSPLHF.

The chain uses TRBV7-9 and TRBJ2-2, with 8 bases aligning to TRBD1. The CDR3 consists of 18 residues. CDR1 is SEHNR, CDR2 FQNEAQ, per germline (reference sequence). Germline trimming cut 5 bases from V and 4 bases from J; bases unmatched to any gene: 15. The CDR3: CASSTLQDRVEVTGELFF. CDR3 DNA: TGTGCCAGCAGCACCCTTCAGGACAGGGTGGAAGTCACCGGGGAGCTGTTTTTT.

This clonotype was recorded a few times. The V and J genes are TRBV6-2 or TRBV6-3 and TRBJ1-6; 8 nucleotides match TRBD1. The CDR3 runs to 14 residues. Germline values: CDR1 MNHEY, CDR2 SVGEGT. J was trimmed by 8 bases and V by 8 bases; bases with no gene match: 8. The CDR3 nucleotides read TGTGCCAGCGATTTCGGGGACAGGCATTCACCCCTCCACTTT. It translates to CASDFGDRHSPLHF.

This clonotype was observed at least ten times. The chain links TRBV27 to TRBJ1-5; maybe TRBD1 (6 bases). CDR3 size: 14 residues. The V and J ends lost 4 bases and 4 bases respectively, with 11 bases between them. Germline CDR1 reads MNHEY; CDR2 reads SMNVEV (reference sequence). The CDR3 DNA reads TGTGCCAGCAGTTCGACAGGAGATAATCAGCCCCAGCATTTT. It specifies CASSSTGDNQPQHF.